The clone carrying this T cell receptor (beta chain) was observed at least ten times. Its antigen is undetermined. Germline assignment: CDR1 SGHDN and CDR2 FVKESK. This CDR3 spans 14 amino acids. Trimming pared 3 bases from V and 3 bases from J, leaving 12 bases between. TCRdb passed the 5' RACE reads through MiXCR, listing each CDR3 protein once. The sample holds a few hundred thousand distinct CDR3 sequences, approximately 20% seen once. This specimen belongs to a study of CD8 T cells in ankylosing spondylitis. Overall study findings and caveats: Among TCR beta sequences, a motif of 7 to 9 highly homologous variants appeared characteristic of ankylosing spondylitis blood.

V gene TRBV14 combines with J gene TRBJ2-7, with D perhaps being TRBD1 or TRBD2 (5 bases each). This clonotype originated in a male donor with ankylosing spondylitis or in good health (not recorded which). Sequenced sample: blood, either unsorted or a sorted T cell fraction (not recorded which). CDR3: CASSQTAGGYEQYF. The CDR3 nucleotides read TGTGCCAGCAGCCAGACAGCCGGAGGCTACGAGCAGTACTTC.